A single sample gave rise to the 3 T cell receptor beta chains below, sequenced in a study of blood T cell repertoires in COVID-19. Assay used: immunoSEQ multiplex PCR; TCRdb lists only in-frame clones, some missing. Among more than 65,000 clones, about four fifths were seen once, and the ten largest hold 8.5% to 10%. Sequences were obtained from peripheral blood. The receptors were sampled from a woman of 80 years or more with acute or convalescent COVID-19.

The chain carries TRBV5-1 and TRBJ2-2, with 10 nucleotides matching TRBD2. V was clipped by 2 bases and J by 1 base; unmatched bases: 2. From germline, CDR1 is SGHRS and CDR2 YFSETQ. The CDR3 extends over 16 amino acids. Written as DNA, the CDR3 is TGCGCCAGCAGCTTCAGACTAGCGGGGAACACCGGGGAGCTGTTTTTT. Translating it yields CASSFRLAGNTGELFF. Drawing the rest from reference TRBV5-1 and TRBJ2-2, the complete variable domain is KAGVTQTPRYLIKTRGQQVTLSCSPISGHRSVSWYQQTPGQGLQFLFEYFSETQRNKGNFPGRFSGRQFSNSRSEMNVSTLELGDSALYLCASSFRLAGNTGELFFGEGSRLTVL.

V usage is TRBV7-9 and J usage is TRBJ1-4; no definite D call. The CDR3 runs to 15 residues. V was clipped by 3 bases and J by 8 bases, with 16 bases between them. Germline V gives CDR1 SEHNR, CDR2 FQNEAQ (reference sequence). DNA for the CDR3: TGTGCCAGCAGCTTCGGGGATAATCATGAGGAAAAACTGTTTTTT. Translated, it gives CASSFGDNHEEKLFF.

The chain carries TRBV6-5 and TRBJ2-7; 7 bases map to TRBD2. This CDR3 contains 15 residues. Germline CDR1 reads MNHEY; CDR2 reads SVGAGI. V shed 0 bases, J shed 4 bases, and the junction held 6 bases outside the gene matches. Written as DNA, the CDR3 is TGTGCCAGCAGTTACTCGACTAGCTCCGCATACGAGCAGTACTTC. It specifies CASSYSTSSAYEQYF.